One T cell receptor (beta chain) is described in this entry. The sample belongs to a study of graft-versus-host responses after intestinal transplantation. Responders that carried the CFSE label, about 200,000 of them, were plated with about 200,000 irradiated, violet-dye-labeled stimulator cells. The CDR3 loop spans 16 amino acids. V was trimmed by 0 bases and J by 0 bases, leaving 9 bases between them. Germline CDR1 and CDR2: SEHNR and FQNEAQ (reference sequence). The method was immunoSEQ multiplex PCR; TCRdb's version includes in-frame clones alone and lacks a portion of them. The repertoire includes roughly 15,000 clones, roughly a third of them detected once, and around 2.5% sits in the top ten.

This TCR was recovered from a human patient who received an intestinal transplant. V and J are TRBV7-9 and TRBJ2-1; D not resolved. Sequences were derived from alloreactive CD8+ T cells from a mixed lymphocyte reaction culture, sampled before intestinal transplant. Subset: CFSE-low proliferating T cells sorted from approximately six-day pre-transplant mixed lymphocyte reaction (GvH or HvG direction). The CDR3 DNA sequence: TGTGCCAGCAGCTTAGCGGGAACAAGCTCCTACAATGAGCAGTTCTTC. Its translation is CASSLAGTSSYNEQFF. The complete variable domain, with remaining parts taken from reference TRBV7-9 and TRBJ2-1, reads DTGVSQNPRHKITKRGQNVTFRCDPISEHNRLYWYRQTLGQGPEFLTYFQNEAQLEKSRLLSDRFSAERPKGSFSTLEIQRTEQGDSAMYLCASSLAGTSSYNEQFFGPGTRLTVL.